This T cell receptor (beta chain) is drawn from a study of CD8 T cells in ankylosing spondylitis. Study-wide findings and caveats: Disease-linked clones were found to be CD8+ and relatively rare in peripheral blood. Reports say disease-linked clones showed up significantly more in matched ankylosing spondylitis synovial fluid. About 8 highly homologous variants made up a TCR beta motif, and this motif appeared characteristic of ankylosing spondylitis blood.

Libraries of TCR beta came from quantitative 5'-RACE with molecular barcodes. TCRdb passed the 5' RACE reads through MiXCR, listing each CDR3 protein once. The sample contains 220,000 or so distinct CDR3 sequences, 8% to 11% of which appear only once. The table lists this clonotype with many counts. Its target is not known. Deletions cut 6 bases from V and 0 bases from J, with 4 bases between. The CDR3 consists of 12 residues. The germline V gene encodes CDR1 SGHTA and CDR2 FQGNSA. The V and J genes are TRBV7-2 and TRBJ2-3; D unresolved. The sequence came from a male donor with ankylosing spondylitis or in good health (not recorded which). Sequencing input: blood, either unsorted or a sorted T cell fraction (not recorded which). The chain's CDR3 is CASRTSTDTQYF. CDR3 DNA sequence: TGTGCCAGCAGAACTAGCACAGATACGCAGTATTTT.